The 32 T cell receptor beta chains given below trace back to one sample, sequenced in a study of siplizumab effects on memory and regulatory T cells. Clones were sequenced by immunoSEQ multiplex PCR, and TCRdb holds only the in-frame ones, with some missing. This table holds approximately 100,000 clones, just under 95% found once. The material sequenced was non-Treg CD4+ T cells sorted from blood. The receptors were sampled from a human donor in good health.

In nucleotides, the CDR3 is TGTGCCAGCAGCTCTGTCGTCGGAAACGGAGGGGAGACCCAGTACTTC. Amino acids: CASSSVVGNGGETQYF. The V and J genes are TRBV5-4 and TRBJ2-5; maybe TRBD2 (6 bases). V lost 3 bases and J 5 bases, leaving 20 bases between the germline ends. Germline values: CDR1 SGHNT, CDR2 YYREEE (reference sequence). This CDR3 is 16 amino acids long.

This chain connects TRBV6-5 to TRBJ1-2, with D uncertain. This CDR3 spans 13 amino acids. Germline V gene lookup returns CDR1 MNHEY and CDR2 SVGAGI. V was shortened by 4 bases and J by 4 bases, with 10 bases between the two germline ends. CDR3 protein: CASSLTDLYGYTF. The CDR3 DNA reads as TGTGCCAGCAGTTTAACAGATCTCTATGGCTACACCTTC.

The chain couples TRBV10-3 to TRBJ1-1; no firm D call. From germline, CDR1 is ENHRY and CDR2 SYGVKD. V was trimmed by 10 bases and J by 8 bases, leaving 20 bases between them. The CDR3 length is 13 residues. The CDR3 bases are TGTGCCACAACCGGACCTCCGGGTGCCGAAGCTTTCTTT. Translated: CATTGPPGAEAFF.

The chain links TRBV18 to TRBJ2-2; the D is unclear. CDR1 is KGHSH and CDR2 is LQKENI in the germline V gene. The CDR3 covers 15 residues. Trimming pared 5 bases from V and 5 bases from J, leaving 15 bases between. The CDR3 DNA is TGTGCCAGCTCAACTCGAGAGGCGCAAACCGGGGAGCTGTTTTTT. Protein sequence: CASSTREAQTGELFF.

The V call is TRBV5-1, the J call TRBJ2-7; 8 positions match TRBD2. The ends lost 4 bases at V and 0 bases at J; junction bases unmatched: 6. Looked up from germline, CDR1 is SGHRS and CDR2 is YFSETQ. This CDR3 contains 15 residues. The CDR3 DNA reads TGCGCCAGCAGCGTCTTGGCGGGGGGCTCCTACGAGCAGTACTTC. It translates to CASSVLAGGSYEQYF.

The V call is TRBV4-3, the J call TRBJ2-5; D gene unclear. Per the germline V gene, CDR1 is LGHNA and CDR2 is YSLEER. V was trimmed by 0 bases and J by 4 bases, leaving 21 bases between them. This CDR3 is 18 amino acids long. The CDR3 bases are TGCGCCAGCAGCCAAGAAGGTCCGATGAAACGCCCTCCAGAGACCCAGTACTTC. Its protein is CASSQEGPMKRPPETQYF.

The chain carries TRBV7-2 and TRBJ2-3, with 9 bases matching TRBD2. Per germline, CDR1 SGHTA and CDR2 FQGNSA. After removal of 2 bases from V and 0 bases from J, the junction contained 3 bases not matched to a gene. This CDR3 is built from 16 residues. The CDR3 spells CASSLYSGGSTDTQYF. CDR3 coding DNA: TGTGCCAGCAGCTTATATAGCGGGGGAAGCACAGATACGCAGTATTTT. The entire variable domain, with the rest obtained from reference TRBV7-2 and TRBJ2-3, is as follows: GAGVSQSPSNKVTEKGKDVELRCDPISGHTALYWYRQSLGQGLEFLIYFQGNSAPDKSGLPSDRFSAERTGGSVSTLTIQRTQQEDSAVYLCASSLYSGGSTDTQYFGPGTRLTVL.

This clone has just a few counts. V is TRBV28 and J is TRBJ1-1; D remains unclear. The V and J ends lost 3 bases and 3 bases respectively, with 5 bases between them. The germline gives CDR1 MDHEN, CDR2 SYDVKM. This CDR3 spans 12 amino acids. The CDR3 DNA reads as TGTGCCAGCAGTTTCTCATACACTGAAGCTTTCTTT. Translation gives CASSFSYTEAFF.

This chain connects TRBV6-5 to TRBJ1-6; D is possibly TRBD1 (6 bases). Germline V gene sequence: CDR1 MNHEY, CDR2 SVGAGI. V was shortened by 8 bases and J by 0 bases, with 8 bases between the two germline ends. The CDR3 runs 14 residues. The CDR3 DNA reads as TGTGCCAGCGGGGGGGCCTCCTATAATTCACCCCTCCACTTT. This codes for CASGGASYNSPLHF.

The V gene is TRBV30, the J gene TRBJ1-2, with TRBD1 as a possible D gene (5 bases). The CDR3 loop spans 16 amino acids. The germline gives CDR1 GTSNPN, CDR2 SVGIG (reference sequence). V was cut by 0 bases and J by 4 bases, with 18 bases left in between. The CDR3 coding sequence is TGTGCCTGGAGTGTTAGGGGACCAACTCAATTCTATGGCTACACCTTC. This translates into CAWSVRGPTQFYGYTF.

This chain joins TRBV28 and TRBJ2-3; TRBD2 matches at 9 bases. The CDR3 is 14 residues long. In germline, CDR1 is MDHEN, CDR2 SYDVKM. The J segment lost 4 bases and the V segment lost 11 bases, leaving 10 bases of the junction unmatched. In DNA, the CDR3 is TGTGCCCCCCAGGAGCGGGGGGTGCCAGATACGCAGTATTTT. Protein: CAPQERGVPDTQYF. Drawing the rest from reference TRBV28 and TRBJ2-3, the complete variable domain is DVKVTQSSRYLVKRTGEKVFLECVQDMDHENMFWYRQDPGLGLRLIYFSYDVKMKEKGDIPEGYSVSREKKERFSLILESASTNQTSMYLCAPQERGVPDTQYFGPGTRLTVL.

The chain has TRBV6-5 and TRBJ1-2; tentatively, D is TRBD1 (5 bases). Germline V CDR1 and CDR2: MNHEY, SVGAGI. This CDR3 has 14 amino acids. The V end was cut by 2 bases, the J end by 4 bases, with 11 bases between. The CDR3 DNA reads as TGTGCCAGCAGTTACGCGACAGATCCCTATGGCTACACCTTC. It translates to CASSYATDPYGYTF.

CDR3 coding DNA: TGTGCCAGCAGCCGGACAGTTCTGGGTGAAAAACTGTTTTTT. Translating it yields CASSRTVLGEKLFF. The V call is TRBV28, the J call TRBJ1-4; maybe TRBD1 (6 bases). From germline, CDR1 is MDHEN and CDR2 SYDVKM. V gave up 6 bases and J gave up 7 bases, with 15 bases separating them. The CDR3 runs 14 residues.

The chain uses TRBV5-4 and TRBJ1-1; D might be TRBD1 (5 bases). The V gene lost 3 bases and the J gene lost 3 bases, with 12 bases spanning the gap. This CDR3 region has 14 residues. The germline CDR1 and CDR2 sequences are SGHNT and YYREEE (reference sequence). The CDR3 bases are TGTGCCAGCAGCTCCAGGGATACGGACACTGAAGCTTTCTTT. Its translation: CASSSRDTDTEAFF.

The chain has TRBV9 and TRBJ2-3; 14 positions match TRBD2. With V trimmed by 4 bases and J by 5 bases, 9 bases remained unmatched. The CDR3 runs 17 residues. CDR1 SGDLS and CDR2 YYNGEE come from the germline V gene. The CDR3 nucleotides read TGTGCCAGCAGCACAAGGACTAGCGGGGGGAGTTTAGATACGCAGTATTTT. Protein product: CASSTRTSGGSLDTQYF.

The V call is TRBV6-5, the J call TRBJ2-1; 9 nucleotides align to TRBD1. J lost 6 bases, V lost 5 bases, and 5 bases had no gene match. The CDR3 length is 14 residues. Germline V gene lookup returns CDR1 MNHEY and CDR2 SVGAGI. This CDR3 is CASSPGQGINEQFF. DNA of the CDR3: TGTGCCAGCAGTCCGGGACAGGGAATCAATGAGCAGTTCTTC.

V usage is TRBV5-1 and J usage is TRBJ2-3; no firm D call. Germline values: CDR1 SGHRS, CDR2 YFSETQ. V was pared by 4 bases and J by 2 bases, with 5 bases between. The CDR3 runs to 12 residues. The DNA of the CDR3 is TGCGCCAGCAGCGATAACACAGATACGCAGTATTTT. The encoded protein is CASSDNTDTQYF.

V gene TRBV2 combines with J gene TRBJ2-7; the D gene is possibly TRBD2 (6 bases). With 7 bases removed from V and 2 bases from J, the gap between germline ends came to 18 bases. The CDR3 sequence is 15 residues long. Germline CDR1 SNHLY, CDR2 FYNNEI. CDR3 DNA: TGTGCCAGCAAAGACCGGGACTTAACTGCCTACGAGCAGTACTTC. This codes for CASKDRDLTAYEQYF.

The gene calls are TRBV7-6 and TRBJ2-3, with 13 nucleotides matching TRBD2. CDR1 and CDR2 (germline): SGHVS, FNYEAQ. The junction had 5 bases not matched to a gene; V was cut back by 5 bases and J by 3 bases. This CDR3 comprises 16 residues. CDR3 coding DNA: TGTGCCAGCAGCCTCGGGACTAGCGGGGCAACAGATACGCAGTATTTT. Translated, it gives CASSLGTSGATDTQYF.

CDR3 bases: TGTGCCAGTAGTCCGGACAGGGGGCGCGATCAGCCCCAGCATTTT. Its translation: CASSPDRGRDQPQHF. The J gene is TRBJ1-5, the V gene TRBV19; 11 positions agree with TRBD1. This CDR3 has 15 residues. Losses at the gene ends were 5 bases for V and 5 bases for J; bases not matched to a gene: 5. Germline values: CDR1 LNHDA, CDR2 SQIVND (reference sequence).

The rearrangement links TRBV6-5 to TRBJ1-5; D possibly corresponds to TRBD1 (5 bases). This CDR3 is built from 14 residues. V gave up 0 bases and J gave up 7 bases, with 10 bases separating them. The germline V gene encodes CDR1 MNHEY and CDR2 SVGAGI. CDR3 coding DNA: TGTGCCAGCAGTTACTCGCCAGGGCTCCAGCCCCAGCATTTT. Protein sequence: CASSYSPGLQPQHF.

CDR3 protein: CASSLEGQYTNEQYF. CDR3 bases: TGCGCCAGCAGCTTGGAGGGACAGTATACGAACGAGCAGTACTTC. This chain uses TRBV5-1 with TRBJ2-7; 7 nucleotides line up with TRBD1. Germline lookup yields CDR1 SGHRS and CDR2 YFSETQ. The ends lost 0 bases at V and 5 bases at J; junction bases unmatched: 8. The CDR3 is made up of 15 amino acids. The full variable domain, with the rest looked up from reference TRBV5-1 and TRBJ2-7, is KAGVTQTPRYLIKTRGQQVTLSCSPISGHRSVSWYQQTPGQGLQFLFEYFSETQRNKGNFPGRFSGRQFSNSRSEMNVSTLELGDSALYLCASSLEGQYTNEQYFGPGTRLTVT.

This clone was counted a single time. The rearrangement links TRBV19 to TRBJ1-4; TRBD1 aligns across 8 bases. The V segment lost 6 bases and the J segment 5 bases; nucleotides outside the gene matches: 8. The length of the CDR3 is 15 residues. The germline CDR1 and CDR2 sequences are LNHDA and SQIVND (reference sequence). The CDR3 is CASRGKQGGNEKLFF. The CDR3 DNA is TGTGCCAGTAGAGGGAAACAGGGGGGAAATGAAAAACTGTTTTTT.

The J gene is TRBJ1-1, the V gene TRBV29-1, with TRBD1 as a possible D gene (5 bases). In germline, CDR1 is SQVTM, CDR2 ANQGSEA. The length of the CDR3 is 11 residues. V shed 7 bases and J shed 3 bases, with 9 bases lying between them. CDR3 sequence reads: CSAGTHTEAFF. CDR3 in DNA: TGCAGCGCCGGGACCCACACTGAAGCTTTCTTT.

The rearrangement uses TRBV5-1 and TRBJ2-1; 8 nucleotides line up with TRBD1. This CDR3 spans 16 amino acids. Trimming took 8 bases from V and 1 from J; bases not matched to a gene: 11. Germline V gene data show CDR1 as SGHRS and CDR2 as YFSETQ. The CDR3 protein is CASGSGGSQSYNEQFF. In DNA, the CDR3 is TGCGCCAGTGGCTCAGGGGGCAGCCAGTCCTACAATGAGCAGTTCTTC.

The CDR3 reads CASSLLGGSYEQYF. CDR3 nucleotides: TGTGCCAGCAGTTTACTTGGCGGCTCCTACGAGCAGTACTTC. This rearrangement joins TRBV28 to TRBJ2-7, with unresolved D. CDR1 is MDHEN and CDR2 is SYDVKM in the germline V gene. The ends were cut back, 2 bases at V and 0 bases at J, with 8 bases in the middle. This CDR3 has 14 amino acids.

This clone has just a few counts. The chain couples TRBV5-1 to TRBJ2-7, with no clear D. This CDR3 has 14 amino acids. Trimming cost V 2 bases and J 0 bases, with 9 bases left between them. Germline loops: CDR1 SGHRS, CDR2 YFSETQ. CDR3 nucleotide sequence: TGCGCCAGCAGCTTACAAGGGCACTCCTACGAGCAGTACTTC. Translated, it gives CASSLQGHSYEQYF.

The chain joins TRBV18 to TRBJ2-7; D is ambiguous. The CDR3 loop spans 15 amino acids. V shed 2 bases and J shed 0 bases, with 11 bases lying between them. Germline CDR1 is KGHSH and CDR2 is LQKENI. CDR3 DNA: TGTGCCAGCTCACCAACGCAGGATAGCTCCTACGAGCAGTACTTC. This codes for CASSPTQDSSYEQYF.

This rearrangement joins TRBV10-2 to TRBJ2-4; 8 nucleotides line up with TRBD2. This CDR3 is 21 amino acids long. Germline trimming cut 3 bases from V and 0 bases from J; bases unmatched to any gene: 19. Germline assignment: CDR1 WSHSY and CDR2 SAAADI. CDR3: CASSERLGGGGISLAKNIQYF. CDR3 sequence (DNA): TGCGCCAGCAGTGAACGATTGGGGGGCGGGGGGATTTCCTTAGCCAAAAACATTCAGTACTTC.

V and J are TRBV25-1 and TRBJ2-7; weak D call: TRBD2 (5 bases). Deletions cut 8 bases from V and 3 bases from J, with 14 bases between. The CDR3 length is 13 residues. Germline V CDR1 and CDR2: MGHDK, SYGVNS. The CDR3 reads CASARTGIYEQYF. The CDR3 bases are TGTGCCAGCGCTCGGACGGGGATCTACGAGCAGTACTTC.

The J gene is TRBJ1-4, the V gene TRBV6-6; possibly TRBD1 for D (5 bases). The CDR3 is 16 amino acids. CDR1 is MNHNY and CDR2 is SVGAGI in the germline V gene (reference sequence). Between the trimmed V and J ends, which lost 0 bases and 2 bases, there was a span of 10 bases. As DNA, the CDR3 is TGTGCCAGCAGTTACTCTAAAGGGACCACTAATGAAAAACTGTTTTTT. It yields the protein CASSYSKGTTNEKLFF.

CDR3 sequence reads: CASSKGGRSYEQYF. In DNA form, the CDR3 reads TGTGCCAGTAGTAAGGGGGGGAGGTCCTACGAGCAGTACTTC. The chain employs TRBV19 and TRBJ2-7, with D tentatively TRBD2 (7 bases). The CDR3 loop spans 14 amino acids. The ends were cut back, 4 bases at V and 1 base at J, with 11 bases in the middle. Germline-derived CDR1 and CDR2 are LNHDA and SQIVND (reference sequence).